The T cell receptor beta chain described here comes from a study of cytomegalovirus exposure and HLA in healthy donors. The CDR3 loop spans 15 amino acids. CDR1 MRHNA and CDR2 SNTAGT come from the germline V gene. The V gene end was trimmed by 9 bases and the J gene end by 1 base; junction bases not matched to a gene: 8. 13 Jbeta primers and 60 Vbeta primers were used for the PCR. Repertoires were generated with immunoSEQ multiplex PCR, while TCRdb's copy carries only in-frame clones and drops some. There are 150,000 to 200,000 clones in the sample; 82% occur only once, and approximately 12% lies in the top ten.

The chain recombines TRBV6-4 with TRBJ2-3; TRBD1 matches 9 bases. The origin of this receptor is a man aged 50 or older in good health and CMV-seropositive. Source material: PBMCs. The DNA of the CDR3 is TGTGCCAGTACTTTCCGGGACAGGGGCACAGATACGCAGTATTTT. Its protein is CASTFRDRGTDTQYF.